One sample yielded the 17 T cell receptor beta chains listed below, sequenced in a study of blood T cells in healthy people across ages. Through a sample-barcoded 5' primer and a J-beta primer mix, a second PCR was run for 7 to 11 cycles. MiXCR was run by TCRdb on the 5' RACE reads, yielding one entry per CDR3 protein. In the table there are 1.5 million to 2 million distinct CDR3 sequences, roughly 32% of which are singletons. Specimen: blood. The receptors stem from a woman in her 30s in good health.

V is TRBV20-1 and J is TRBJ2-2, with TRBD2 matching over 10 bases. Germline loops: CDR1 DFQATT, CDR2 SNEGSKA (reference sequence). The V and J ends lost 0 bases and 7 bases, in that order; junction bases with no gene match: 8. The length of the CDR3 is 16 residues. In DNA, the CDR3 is TGCAGTGCTAGAGATCAAGGGACTAGCGCCGTCGGGGAGCTGTTTTTT. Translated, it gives CSARDQGTSAVGELFF.

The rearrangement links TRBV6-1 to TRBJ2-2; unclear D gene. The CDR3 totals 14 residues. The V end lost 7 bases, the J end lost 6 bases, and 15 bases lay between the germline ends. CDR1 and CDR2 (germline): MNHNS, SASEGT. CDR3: CASTVLVDSGELFF. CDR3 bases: TGTGCCAGCACTGTCCTAGTAGATTCCGGGGAGCTGTTTTTT.

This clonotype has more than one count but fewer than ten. CDR3 DNA: TGTGCCAGCAAACTAGCGGGAGCAGATACGCAGTATTTT. It is translated as CASKLAGADTQYF. The genes are TRBV27 and TRBJ2-3; 11 bases fit TRBD2. The germline gives CDR1 MNHEY, CDR2 SMNVEV (reference sequence). The CDR3 is made up of 13 amino acids. J gave up 4 bases and V 7 bases, and 1 base lay outside the gene matches.

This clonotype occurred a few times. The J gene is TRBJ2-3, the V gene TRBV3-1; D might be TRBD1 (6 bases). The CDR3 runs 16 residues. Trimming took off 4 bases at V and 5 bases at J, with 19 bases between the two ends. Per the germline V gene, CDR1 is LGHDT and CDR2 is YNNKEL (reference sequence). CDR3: CASSLKTGPFGDTQYF. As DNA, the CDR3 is TGTGCCAGCAGCCTCAAGACAGGACCATTTGGAGATACGCAGTATTTT.

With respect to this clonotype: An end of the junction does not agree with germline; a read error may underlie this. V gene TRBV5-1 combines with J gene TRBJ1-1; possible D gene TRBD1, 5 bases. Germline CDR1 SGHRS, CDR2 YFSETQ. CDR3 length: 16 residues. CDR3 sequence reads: CASRTLGGGMNTETFF. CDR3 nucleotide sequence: TGCGCCAGCAGAACACTCGGCGGGGGGATGAACACTGAAACTTTCTTT.

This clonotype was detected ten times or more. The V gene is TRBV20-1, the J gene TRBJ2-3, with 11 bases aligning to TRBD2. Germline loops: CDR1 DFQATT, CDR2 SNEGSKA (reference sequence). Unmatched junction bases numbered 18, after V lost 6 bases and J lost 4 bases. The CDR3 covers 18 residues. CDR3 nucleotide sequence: TGCAGTGCCACCGCACTAGCGGGGGCTGTAAAAGTATCAGATACGCAGTATTTT. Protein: CSATALAGAVKVSDTQYF.

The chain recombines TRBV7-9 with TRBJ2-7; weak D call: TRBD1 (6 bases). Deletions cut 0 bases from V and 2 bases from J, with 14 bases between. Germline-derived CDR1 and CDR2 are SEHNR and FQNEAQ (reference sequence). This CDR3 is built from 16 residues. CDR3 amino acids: CASSLALRGTTYEQYF. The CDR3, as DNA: TGTGCCAGCAGCTTAGCGCTTAGGGGGACGACCTACGAGCAGTACTTC.

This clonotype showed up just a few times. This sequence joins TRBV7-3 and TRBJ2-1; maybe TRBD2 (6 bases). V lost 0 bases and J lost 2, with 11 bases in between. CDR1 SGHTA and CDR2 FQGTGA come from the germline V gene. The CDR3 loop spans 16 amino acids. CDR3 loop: CASSLTYSGPYNEQFF. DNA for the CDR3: TGTGCCAGCAGCTTAACGTATAGCGGACCCTACAATGAGCAGTTCTTC.

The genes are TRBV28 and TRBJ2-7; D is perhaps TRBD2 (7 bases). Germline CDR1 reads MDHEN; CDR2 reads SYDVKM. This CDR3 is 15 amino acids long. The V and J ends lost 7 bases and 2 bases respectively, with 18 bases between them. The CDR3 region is CASTAGAEDPYEQYF. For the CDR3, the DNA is TGTGCCAGCACCGCGGGGGCAGAAGATCCCTACGAGCAGTACTTC.

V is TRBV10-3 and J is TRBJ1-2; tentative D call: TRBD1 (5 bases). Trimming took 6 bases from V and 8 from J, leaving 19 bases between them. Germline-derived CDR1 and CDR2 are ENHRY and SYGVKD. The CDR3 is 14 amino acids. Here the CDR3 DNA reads TGTGCCATCAGGCAACTCCCGGGACTGGACGGCTACACCTTC. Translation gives CAIRQLPGLDGYTF.

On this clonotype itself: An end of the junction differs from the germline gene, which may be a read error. The CDR3 reads CVSSQGPQEPQHF. The CDR3 DNA reads TGCGTCAGCAGCCAAGGGCCTCAGGAGCCCCAGCATTTT. V is TRBV4-1 and J is TRBJ1-5; D call uncertain. CDR3 size: 13 residues. The V gene's germline CDR1 is MGHRA and CDR2 YSYEKL.

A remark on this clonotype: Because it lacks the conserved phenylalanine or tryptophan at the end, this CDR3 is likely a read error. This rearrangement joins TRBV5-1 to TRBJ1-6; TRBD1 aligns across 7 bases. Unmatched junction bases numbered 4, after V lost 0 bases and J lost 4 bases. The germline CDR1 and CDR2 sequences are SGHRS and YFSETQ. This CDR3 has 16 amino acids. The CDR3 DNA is TGCGCCAGCAGCTTGGGAGGGACAGAATATAATTCACCCCTCCACTTG. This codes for CASSLGGTEYNSPLHL.

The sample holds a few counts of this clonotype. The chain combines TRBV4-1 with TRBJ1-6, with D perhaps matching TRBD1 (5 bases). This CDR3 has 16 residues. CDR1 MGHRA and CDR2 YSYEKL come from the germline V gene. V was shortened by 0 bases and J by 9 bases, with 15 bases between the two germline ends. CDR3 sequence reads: CASSQEAGSPISPLHF. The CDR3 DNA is TGCGCCAGCAGCCAAGAAGCAGGGAGCCCGATTTCACCCCTCCACTTT.

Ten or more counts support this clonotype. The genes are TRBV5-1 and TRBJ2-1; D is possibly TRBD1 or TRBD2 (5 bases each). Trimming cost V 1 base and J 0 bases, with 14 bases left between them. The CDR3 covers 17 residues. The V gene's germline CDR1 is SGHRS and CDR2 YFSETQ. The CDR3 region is CASSLSPSGSSYNEQFF. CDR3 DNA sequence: TGCGCCAGCAGCTTGTCCCCCTCAGGGAGCTCCTACAATGAGCAGTTCTTC.

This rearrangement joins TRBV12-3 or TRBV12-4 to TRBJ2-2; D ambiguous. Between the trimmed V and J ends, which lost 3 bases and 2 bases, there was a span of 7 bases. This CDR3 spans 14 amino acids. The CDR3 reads CASSLQTNTGELFF. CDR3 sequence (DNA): TGTGCCAGCAGTTTGCAGACTAACACCGGGGAGCTGTTTTTT.

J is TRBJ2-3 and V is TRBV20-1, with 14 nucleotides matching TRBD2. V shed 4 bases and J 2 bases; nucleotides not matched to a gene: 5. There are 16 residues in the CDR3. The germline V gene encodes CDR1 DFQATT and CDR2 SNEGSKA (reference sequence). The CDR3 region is CSAKGLAGGDTDTQYF. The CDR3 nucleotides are TGCAGTGCTAAAGGACTAGCGGGGGGAGACACAGATACGCAGTATTTT.

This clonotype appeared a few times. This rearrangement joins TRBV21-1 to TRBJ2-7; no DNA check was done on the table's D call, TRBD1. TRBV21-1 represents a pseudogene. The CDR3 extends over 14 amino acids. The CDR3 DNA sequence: TGTGCCAGCAGCACGGACAGGGAGCTCGACGAGCAGTACTTC. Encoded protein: CASSTDRELDEQYF.